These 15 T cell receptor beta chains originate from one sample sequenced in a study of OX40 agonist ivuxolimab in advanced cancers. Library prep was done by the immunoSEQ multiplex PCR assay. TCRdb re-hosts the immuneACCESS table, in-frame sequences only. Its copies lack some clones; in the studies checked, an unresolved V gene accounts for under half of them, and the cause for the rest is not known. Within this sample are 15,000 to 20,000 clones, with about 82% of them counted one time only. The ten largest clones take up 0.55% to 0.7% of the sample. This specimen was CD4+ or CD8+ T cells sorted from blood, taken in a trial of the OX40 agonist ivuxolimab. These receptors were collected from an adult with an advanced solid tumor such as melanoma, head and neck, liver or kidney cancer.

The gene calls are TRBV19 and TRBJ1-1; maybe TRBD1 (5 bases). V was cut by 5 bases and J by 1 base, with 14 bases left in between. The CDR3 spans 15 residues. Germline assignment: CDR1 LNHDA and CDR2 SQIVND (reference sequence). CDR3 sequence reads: CASSERMGRNTEAFF. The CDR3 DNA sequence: TGTGCCAGTAGTGAACGGATGGGGCGGAACACTGAAGCTTTCTTT.

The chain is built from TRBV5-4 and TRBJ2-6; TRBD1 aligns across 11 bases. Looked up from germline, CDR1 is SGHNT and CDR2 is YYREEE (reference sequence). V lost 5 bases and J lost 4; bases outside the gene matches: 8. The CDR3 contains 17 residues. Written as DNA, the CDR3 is TGTGCCAGCAGACAGGGGGACAGGGGGACAGGGGCCAACGTCCTGACTTTC. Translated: CASRQGDRGTGANVLTF.

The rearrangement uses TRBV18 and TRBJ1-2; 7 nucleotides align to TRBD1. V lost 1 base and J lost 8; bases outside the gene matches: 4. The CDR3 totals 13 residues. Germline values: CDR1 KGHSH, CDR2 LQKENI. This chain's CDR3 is CASSPQGAWGYTF. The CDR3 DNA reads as TGTGCCAGCTCACCACAGGGGGCGTGGGGCTACACCTTC.

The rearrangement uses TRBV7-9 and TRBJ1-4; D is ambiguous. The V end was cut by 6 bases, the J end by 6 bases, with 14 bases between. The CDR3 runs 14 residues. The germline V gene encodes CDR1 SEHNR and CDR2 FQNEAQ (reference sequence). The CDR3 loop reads CASSFYRGDEKLFF. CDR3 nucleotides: TGTGCCAGCAGTTTTTATAGAGGAGATGAAAAACTGTTTTTT.

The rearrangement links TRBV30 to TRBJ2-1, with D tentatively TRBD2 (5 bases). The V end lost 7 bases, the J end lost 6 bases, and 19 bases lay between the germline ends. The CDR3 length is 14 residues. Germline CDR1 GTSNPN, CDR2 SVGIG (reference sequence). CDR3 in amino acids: CASSRWEKGNEQFF. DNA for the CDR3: TGTGCCTCCTCTCGGTGGGAGAAGGGCAATGAGCAGTTCTTC.

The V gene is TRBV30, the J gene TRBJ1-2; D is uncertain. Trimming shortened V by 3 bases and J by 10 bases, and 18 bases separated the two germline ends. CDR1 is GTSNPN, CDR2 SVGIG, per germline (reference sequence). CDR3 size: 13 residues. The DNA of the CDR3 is TGTGCCTGGAGCCCTACAATGTCCCGACACTACACCTTC. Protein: CAWSPTMSRHYTF.

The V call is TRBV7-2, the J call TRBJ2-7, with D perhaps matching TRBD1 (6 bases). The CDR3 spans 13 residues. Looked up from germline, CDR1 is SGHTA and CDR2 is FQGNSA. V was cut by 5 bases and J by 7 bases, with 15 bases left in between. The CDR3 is CASSPGQSREQYF. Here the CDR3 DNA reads TGTGCCAGCAGCCCGGGACAATCGAGGGAGCAGTACTTC.

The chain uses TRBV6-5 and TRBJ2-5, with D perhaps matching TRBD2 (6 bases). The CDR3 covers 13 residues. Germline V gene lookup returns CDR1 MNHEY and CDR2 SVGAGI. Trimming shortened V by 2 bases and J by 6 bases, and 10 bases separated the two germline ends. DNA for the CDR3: TGTGCCAGCAGTTACCCGGGACTGAAGACCCAGTACTTC. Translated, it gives CASSYPGLKTQYF.

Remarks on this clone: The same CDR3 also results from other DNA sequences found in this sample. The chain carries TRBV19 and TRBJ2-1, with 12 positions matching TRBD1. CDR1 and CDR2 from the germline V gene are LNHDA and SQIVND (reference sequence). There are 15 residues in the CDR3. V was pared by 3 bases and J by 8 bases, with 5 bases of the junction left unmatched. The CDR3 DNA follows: TGTGCCAGTAGTATCGGGACAGGGGGCTTCCATGAGCAGTTCTTC. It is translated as CASSIGTGGFHEQFF.

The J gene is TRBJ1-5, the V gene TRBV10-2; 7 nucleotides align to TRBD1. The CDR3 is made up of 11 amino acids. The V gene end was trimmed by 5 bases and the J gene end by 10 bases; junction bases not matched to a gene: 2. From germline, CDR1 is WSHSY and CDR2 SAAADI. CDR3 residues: CASSLGGPQHF. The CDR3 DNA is TGCGCCAGCAGTCTAGGGGGCCCCCAGCATTTT.

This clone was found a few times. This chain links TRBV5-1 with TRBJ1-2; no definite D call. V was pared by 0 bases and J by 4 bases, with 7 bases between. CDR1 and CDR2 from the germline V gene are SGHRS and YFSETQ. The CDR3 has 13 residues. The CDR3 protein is CASSLEASYGYTF. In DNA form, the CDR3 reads TGCGCCAGCAGCTTGGAAGCCAGCTATGGCTACACCTTC. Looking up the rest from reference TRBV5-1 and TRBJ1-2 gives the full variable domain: KAGVTQTPRYLIKTRGQQVTLSCSPISGHRSVSWYQQTPGQGLQFLFEYFSETQRNKGNFPGRFSGRQFSNSRSEMNVSTLELGDSALYLCASSLEASYGYTFGSGTRLTVV.

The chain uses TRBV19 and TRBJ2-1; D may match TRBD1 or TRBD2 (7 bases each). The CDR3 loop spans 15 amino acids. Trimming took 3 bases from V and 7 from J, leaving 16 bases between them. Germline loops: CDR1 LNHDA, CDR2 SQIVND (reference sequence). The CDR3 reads CASSIGQGGRNEQFF. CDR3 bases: TGTGCCAGTAGTATCGGCCAGGGGGGGAGGAATGAGCAGTTCTTC.

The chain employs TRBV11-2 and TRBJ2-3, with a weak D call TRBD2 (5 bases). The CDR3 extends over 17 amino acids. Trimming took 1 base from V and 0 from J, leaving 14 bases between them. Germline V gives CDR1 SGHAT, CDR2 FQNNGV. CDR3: CASSLGVLASSTDTQYF. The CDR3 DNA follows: TGTGCCAGCAGCTTAGGTGTTTTAGCGTCAAGCACAGATACGCAGTATTTT.

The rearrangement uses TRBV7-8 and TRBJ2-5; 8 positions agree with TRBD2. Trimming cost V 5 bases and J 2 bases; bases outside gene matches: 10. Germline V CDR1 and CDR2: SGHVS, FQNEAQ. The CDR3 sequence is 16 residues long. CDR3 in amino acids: CASSRTGGPLQETQYF. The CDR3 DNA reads TGTGCCAGCAGCCGGACGGGGGGGCCCCTTCAAGAGACCCAGTACTTC. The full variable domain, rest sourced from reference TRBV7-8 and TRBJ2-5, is GAGVSQSPRYKVAKRGQDVALRCDPISGHVSLFWYQQALGQGPEFLTYFQNEAQLDKSGLPSDRFFAERPEGSVSTLKIQRTQQEDSAVYLCASSRTGGPLQETQYFGPGTRLLVL.

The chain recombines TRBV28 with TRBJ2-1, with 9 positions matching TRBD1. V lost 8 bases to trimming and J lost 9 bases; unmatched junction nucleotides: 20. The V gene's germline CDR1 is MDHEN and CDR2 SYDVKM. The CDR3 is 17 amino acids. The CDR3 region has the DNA TGTGCCAGCTCAGAAAACAGTTGGGACAGGGACGAAGTTGAGCAGTTCTTC. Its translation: CASSENSWDRDEVEQFF.